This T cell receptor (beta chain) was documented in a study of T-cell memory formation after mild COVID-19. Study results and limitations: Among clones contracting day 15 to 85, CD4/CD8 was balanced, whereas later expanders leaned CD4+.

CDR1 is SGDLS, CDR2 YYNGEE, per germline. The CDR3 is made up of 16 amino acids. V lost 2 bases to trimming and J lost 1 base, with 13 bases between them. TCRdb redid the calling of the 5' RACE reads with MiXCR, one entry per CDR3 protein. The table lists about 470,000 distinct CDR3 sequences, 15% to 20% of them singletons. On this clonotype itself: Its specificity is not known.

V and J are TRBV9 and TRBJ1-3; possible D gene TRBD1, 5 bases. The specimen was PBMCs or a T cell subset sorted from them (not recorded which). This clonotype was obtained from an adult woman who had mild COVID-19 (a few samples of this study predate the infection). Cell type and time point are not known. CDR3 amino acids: CASSVNQGWSGNTIYF. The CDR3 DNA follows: TGTGCCAGCAGCGTGAATCAGGGTTGGTCTGGAAACACCATATATTTT.